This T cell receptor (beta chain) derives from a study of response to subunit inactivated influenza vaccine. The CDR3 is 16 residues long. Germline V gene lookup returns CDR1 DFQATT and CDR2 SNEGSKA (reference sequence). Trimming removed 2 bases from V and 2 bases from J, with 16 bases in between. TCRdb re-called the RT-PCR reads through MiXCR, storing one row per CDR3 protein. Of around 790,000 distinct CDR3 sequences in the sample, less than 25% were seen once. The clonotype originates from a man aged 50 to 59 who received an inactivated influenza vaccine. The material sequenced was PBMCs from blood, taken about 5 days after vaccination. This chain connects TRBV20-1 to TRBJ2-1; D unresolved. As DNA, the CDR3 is TGCAGTGCTAGACCGACCCGGGCAGAAGCCTACAATGAGCAGTTCTTC. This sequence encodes CSARPTRAEAYNEQFF.